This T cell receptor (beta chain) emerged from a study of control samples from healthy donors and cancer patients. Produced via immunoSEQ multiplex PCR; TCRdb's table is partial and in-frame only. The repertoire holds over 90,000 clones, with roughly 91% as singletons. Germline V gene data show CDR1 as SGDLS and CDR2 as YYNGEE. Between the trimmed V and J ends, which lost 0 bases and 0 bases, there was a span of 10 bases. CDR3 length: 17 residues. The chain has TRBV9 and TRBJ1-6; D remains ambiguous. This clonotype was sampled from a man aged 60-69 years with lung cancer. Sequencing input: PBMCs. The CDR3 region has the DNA TGTGCCAGCAGCGTAGAGGGCAGCAGCTCCTATAATTCACCCCTCCACTTT. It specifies CASSVEGSSSYNSPLHF.